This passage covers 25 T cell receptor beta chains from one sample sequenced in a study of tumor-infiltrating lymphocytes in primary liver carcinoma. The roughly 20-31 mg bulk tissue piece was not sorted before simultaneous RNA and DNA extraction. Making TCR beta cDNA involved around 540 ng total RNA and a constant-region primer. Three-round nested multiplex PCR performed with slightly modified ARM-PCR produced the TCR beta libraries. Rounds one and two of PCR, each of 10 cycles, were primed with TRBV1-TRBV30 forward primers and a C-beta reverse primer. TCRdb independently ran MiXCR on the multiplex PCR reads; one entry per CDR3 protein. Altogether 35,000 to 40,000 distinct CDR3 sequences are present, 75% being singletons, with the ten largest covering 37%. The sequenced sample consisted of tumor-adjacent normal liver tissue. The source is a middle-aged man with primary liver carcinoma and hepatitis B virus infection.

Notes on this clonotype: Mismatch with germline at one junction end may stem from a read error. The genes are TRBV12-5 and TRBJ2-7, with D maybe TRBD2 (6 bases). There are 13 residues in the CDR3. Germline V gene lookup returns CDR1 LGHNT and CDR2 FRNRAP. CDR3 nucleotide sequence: TGTGTCAGTGAGGGGACTGGTTCCTACGAACAGTACTTC. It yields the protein CVSEGTGSYEQYF.

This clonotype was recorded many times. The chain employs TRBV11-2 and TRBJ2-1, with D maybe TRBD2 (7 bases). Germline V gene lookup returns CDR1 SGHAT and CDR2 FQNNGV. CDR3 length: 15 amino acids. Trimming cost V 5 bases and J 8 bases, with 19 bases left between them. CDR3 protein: CASSERGATVDEQFF. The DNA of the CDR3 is TGTGCCAGCAGCGAACGGGGGGCCACAGTAGATGAGCAGTTCTTC.

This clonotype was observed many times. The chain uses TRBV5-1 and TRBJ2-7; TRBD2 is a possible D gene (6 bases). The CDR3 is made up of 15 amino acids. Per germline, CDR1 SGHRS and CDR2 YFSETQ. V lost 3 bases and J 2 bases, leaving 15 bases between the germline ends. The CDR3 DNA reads TGCGCCAGCAGCTCCGCCGGGACTGGACCCTACGAGCAGTACTTC. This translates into CASSSAGTGPYEQYF.

In DNA form, the CDR3 reads TGTGCCAGCAGCGACTCCGGGATATCAGATTCACCCCTCCACTTT. Translated, it gives CASSDSGISDSPLHF. V usage is TRBV12-3 or TRBV12-4 and J usage is TRBJ1-6; D call uncertain. The CDR3 contains 15 residues. V dropped 6 bases and J dropped 8 bases, with 17 bases sitting between them.

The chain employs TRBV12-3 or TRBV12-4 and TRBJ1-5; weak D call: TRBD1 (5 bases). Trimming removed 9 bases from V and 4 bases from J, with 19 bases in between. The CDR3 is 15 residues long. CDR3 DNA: TGTGCCAGGACGCGGGGCGCTGCAATAAATCAGCCCCAGCATTTT. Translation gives CARTRGAAINQPQHF.

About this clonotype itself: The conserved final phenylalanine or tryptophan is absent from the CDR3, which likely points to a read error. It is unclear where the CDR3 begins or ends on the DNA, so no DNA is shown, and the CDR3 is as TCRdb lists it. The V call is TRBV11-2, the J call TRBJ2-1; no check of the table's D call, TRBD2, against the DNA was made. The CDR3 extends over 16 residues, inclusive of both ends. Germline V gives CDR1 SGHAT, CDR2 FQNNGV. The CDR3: CASSFGGGERFSEQFL.

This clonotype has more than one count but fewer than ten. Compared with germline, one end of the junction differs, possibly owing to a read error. In DNA form, the CDR3 reads TGTGCCAGCAGCGTAGAAATGGGACTAGCGGGGGAGCAGCTCTTC. Its translation: CASSVEMGLAGEQLF. This chain connects TRBV9 to TRBJ2-1; 14 bases are shared with TRBD2. From germline, CDR1 is SGDLS and CDR2 YYNGEE. The CDR3 runs to 15 residues.

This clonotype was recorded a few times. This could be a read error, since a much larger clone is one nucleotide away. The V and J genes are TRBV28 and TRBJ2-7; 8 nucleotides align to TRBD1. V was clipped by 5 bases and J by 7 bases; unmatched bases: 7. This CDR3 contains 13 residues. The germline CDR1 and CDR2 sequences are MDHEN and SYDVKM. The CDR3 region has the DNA TGTGCCAGCAGTCTGGACAGGGTGAATGAGCAGTACTTC. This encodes CASSLDRVNEQYF. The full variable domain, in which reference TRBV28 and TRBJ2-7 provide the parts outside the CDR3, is DVKVTQSSRYLVKRTGEKVFLECVQDMDHENMFWYRQDPGLGLRLIYFSYDVKMKEKGDIPEGYSVSREKKERFSLILESASTNQTSMYLCASSLDRVNEQYFGPGTRLTVT.

The CDR3 loop reads CASSRGGSVDTEAFF. The CDR3 coding sequence is TGTGCCAGTAGTCGCGGGGGGTCAGTGGACACTGAAGCTTTCTTT. J is TRBJ1-1 and V is TRBV11-3, with D perhaps TRBD1 (5 bases). V lost 9 bases, J lost 3 bases, and 20 bases lay in between. CDR3 length: 15 amino acids. CDR1 is SGHNT and CDR2 is YENEEA in the germline V gene. The full variable domain, rest sourced from reference TRBV11-3 and TRBJ1-1, is EAGVVQSPRYKIIEKKQPVAFWCNPISGHNTLYWYLQNLGQGPELLIRYENEEAVDDSQLPKDRFSAERLKGVDSTLKIQPAELGDSAVYLCASSRGGSVDTEAFFGQGTRLTVV.

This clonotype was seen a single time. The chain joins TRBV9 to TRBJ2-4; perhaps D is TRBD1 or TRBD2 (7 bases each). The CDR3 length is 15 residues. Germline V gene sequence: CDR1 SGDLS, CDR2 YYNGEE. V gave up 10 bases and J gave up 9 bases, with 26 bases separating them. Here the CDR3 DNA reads TGTGCCCCCGAGGGGAAGGGGAGGGGGCAAAGCATTCAGTACTTC. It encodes CAPEGKGRGQSIQYF.

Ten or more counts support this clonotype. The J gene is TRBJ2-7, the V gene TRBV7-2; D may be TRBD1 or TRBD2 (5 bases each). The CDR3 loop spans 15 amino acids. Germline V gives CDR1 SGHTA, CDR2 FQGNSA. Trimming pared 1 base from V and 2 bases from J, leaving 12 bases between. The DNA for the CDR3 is TGTGCCAGCAGCTTAGAACCCGGGGCCACCTACGAGCAGTACTTC. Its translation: CASSLEPGATYEQYF.

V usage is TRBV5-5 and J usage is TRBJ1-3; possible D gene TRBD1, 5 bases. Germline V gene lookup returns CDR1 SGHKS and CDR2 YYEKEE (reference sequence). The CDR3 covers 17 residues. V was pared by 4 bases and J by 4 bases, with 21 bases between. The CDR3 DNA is TGTGCCAGCAGCGCCGGGACGGAACTCTTTCCCGGAAACACCATATATTTT. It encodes CASSAGTELFPGNTIYF.

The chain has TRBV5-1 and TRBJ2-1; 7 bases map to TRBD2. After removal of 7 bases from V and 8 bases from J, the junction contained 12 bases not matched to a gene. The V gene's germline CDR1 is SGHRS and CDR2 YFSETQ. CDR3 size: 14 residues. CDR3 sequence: CASFLLTGGYEQFF. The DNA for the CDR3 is TGCGCCAGCTTTCTTCTAACGGGAGGTTATGAGCAGTTCTTC.

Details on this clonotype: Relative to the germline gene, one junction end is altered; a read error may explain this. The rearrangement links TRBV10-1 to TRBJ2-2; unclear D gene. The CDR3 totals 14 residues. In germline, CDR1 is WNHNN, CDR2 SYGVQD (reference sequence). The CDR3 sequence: CASSDRKDTGELFF. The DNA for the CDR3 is TGCGCCAGCTCCGACCGCAAAGACACCGGTGAGCTGTTTTTT.

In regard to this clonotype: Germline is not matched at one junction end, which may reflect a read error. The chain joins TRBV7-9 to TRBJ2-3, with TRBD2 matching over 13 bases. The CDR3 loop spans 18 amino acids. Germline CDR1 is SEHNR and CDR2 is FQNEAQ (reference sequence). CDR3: CASSLIPGTSGMTDMQYF. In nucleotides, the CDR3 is TGTGCCAGCAGCTTAATCCCAGGGACTAGCGGGATGACAGATATGCAGTATTTT.

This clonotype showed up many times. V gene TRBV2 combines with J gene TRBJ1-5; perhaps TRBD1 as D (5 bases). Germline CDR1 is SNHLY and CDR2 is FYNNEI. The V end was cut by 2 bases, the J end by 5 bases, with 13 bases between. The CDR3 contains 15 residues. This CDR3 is CASSEWQGSYQPQHF. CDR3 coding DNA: TGTGCCAGCAGTGAATGGCAGGGATCCTATCAGCCCCAGCATTTT.

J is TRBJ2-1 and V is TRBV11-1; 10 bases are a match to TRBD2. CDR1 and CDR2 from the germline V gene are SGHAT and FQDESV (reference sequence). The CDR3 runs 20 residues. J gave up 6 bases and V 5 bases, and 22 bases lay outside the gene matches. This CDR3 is CASSIGNTSGDSRSGNEQFF. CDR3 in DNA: TGTGCCAGCAGCATAGGAAATACTAGCGGGGACTCACGGTCCGGCAATGAGCAGTTCTTC. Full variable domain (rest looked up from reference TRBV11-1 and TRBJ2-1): EAEVAQSPRYKITEKSQAVAFWCDPISGHATLYWYRQILGQGPELLVQFQDESVVDDSQLPKDRFSAERLKGVDSTLKIQPAELGDSAMYLCASSIGNTSGDSRSGNEQFFGPGTRLTVL.

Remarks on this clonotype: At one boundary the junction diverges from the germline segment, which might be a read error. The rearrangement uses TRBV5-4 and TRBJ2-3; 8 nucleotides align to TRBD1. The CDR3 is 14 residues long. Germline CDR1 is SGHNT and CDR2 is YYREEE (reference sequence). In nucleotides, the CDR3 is TGTGCCAGCTGCTTATCAGGGGGCTTACATACGCAGTATTTT. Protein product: CASCLSGGLHTQYF.

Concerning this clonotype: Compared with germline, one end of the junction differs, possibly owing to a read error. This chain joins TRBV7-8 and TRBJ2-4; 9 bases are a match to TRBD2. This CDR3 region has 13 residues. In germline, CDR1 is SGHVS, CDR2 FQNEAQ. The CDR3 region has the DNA TGTACCAGTAGCTTAGCGGGGGAGAACATTCAGTACTTC. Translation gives CTSSLAGENIQYF.

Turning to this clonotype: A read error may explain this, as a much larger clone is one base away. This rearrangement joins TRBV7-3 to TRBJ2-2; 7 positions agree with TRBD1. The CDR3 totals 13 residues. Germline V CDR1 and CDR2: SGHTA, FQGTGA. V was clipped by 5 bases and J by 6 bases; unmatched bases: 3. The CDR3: CASSPTGPGELFF. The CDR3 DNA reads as TGTGCCAGCAGCCCGACAGGGCCCGGGGAGCTGTTTTTT.

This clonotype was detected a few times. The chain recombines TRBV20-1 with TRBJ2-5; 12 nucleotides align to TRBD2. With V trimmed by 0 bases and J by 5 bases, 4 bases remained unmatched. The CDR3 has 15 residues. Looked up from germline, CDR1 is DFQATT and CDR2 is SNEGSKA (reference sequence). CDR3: CSARDPLAGGETQYF. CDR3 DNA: TGCAGTGCTAGAGATCCCCTAGCGGGAGGGGAGACCCAGTACTTC.

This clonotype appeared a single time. CDR3 residues: CARGVRAGMNTEAFF. In DNA form, the CDR3 reads TGTGCCCGGGGTGTAAGAGCAGGGATGAACACTGAAGCTTTCTTT. V gene TRBV30 combines with J gene TRBJ1-1; D might be TRBD1 (5 bases). CDR1 and CDR2 from the germline V gene are GTSNPN and SVGIG (reference sequence). The CDR3 sequence is 15 residues long. Between the trimmed V and J ends, which lost 8 bases and 0 bases, there was a span of 19 bases.

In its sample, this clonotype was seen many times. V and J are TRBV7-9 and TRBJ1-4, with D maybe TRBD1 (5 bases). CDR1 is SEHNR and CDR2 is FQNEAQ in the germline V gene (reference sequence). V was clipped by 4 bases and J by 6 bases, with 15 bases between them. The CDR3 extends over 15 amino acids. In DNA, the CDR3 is TGTGCCAGCAGCTCCCGAATGGGGGTAGATGAAAAACTGTTTTTT. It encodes CASSSRMGVDEKLFF.

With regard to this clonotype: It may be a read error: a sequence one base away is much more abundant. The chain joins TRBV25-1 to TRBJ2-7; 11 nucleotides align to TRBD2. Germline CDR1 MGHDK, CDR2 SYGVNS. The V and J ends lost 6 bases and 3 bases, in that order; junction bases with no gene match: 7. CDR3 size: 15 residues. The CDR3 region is CASSVGTSGIYEQYF. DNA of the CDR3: TGTGCCAGCAGCGTAGGGACTAGCGGTATCTACGAGCAGTACTTC.

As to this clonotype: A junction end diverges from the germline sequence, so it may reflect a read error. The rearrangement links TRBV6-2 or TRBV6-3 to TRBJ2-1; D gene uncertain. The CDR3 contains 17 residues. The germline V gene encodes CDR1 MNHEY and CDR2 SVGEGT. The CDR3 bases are TGTGCCAGCAGGGCAGGTCTCACGAGAGAAGGGTACAATGTGCAGTTCTTC. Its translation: CASRAGLTREGYNVQFF.